This T cell receptor beta chain derives from a study of blood T cell repertoires in COVID-19. Study-level background: Spain, Italy and the United States supplied samples that represented acute and convalescent COVID-19.

V was trimmed by 0 bases and J by 4 bases, leaving 13 bases between them. This CDR3 is built from 15 residues. The V gene's germline CDR1 is SGDLS and CDR2 YYNGEE. In the source study's methods: Quantification of nucleated cells was approximated via reference gene primer amplification. The assay was immunoSEQ multiplex PCR, and TCRdb's table has in-frame clones only and misses some. The DNA was the basis for D and trimming; V, J and clone size are from that table. This sample has approximately 70,000 clones, with 75% to 85% found just once. The receptor was isolated from a woman at least 80 years old with active or convalescent COVID-19. The sequencing sample was made of peripheral blood. The gene calls are TRBV9 and TRBJ2-5; weak D call: TRBD2 (6 bases). CDR3 sequence reads: CASSVEGRYGETQYF. The CDR3 nucleotides read TGTGCCAGCAGCGTAGAGGGGAGGTATGGAGAGACCCAGTACTTC. Filled out from reference TRBV9 and TRBJ2-5, the complete variable domain reads DSGVTQTPKHLITATGQRVTLRCSPRSGDLSVYWYQQSLDQGLQFLIQYYNGEERAKGNILERFSAQQFPDLHSELNLSSLELGDSALYFCASSVEGRYGETQYFGPGTRLLVL.